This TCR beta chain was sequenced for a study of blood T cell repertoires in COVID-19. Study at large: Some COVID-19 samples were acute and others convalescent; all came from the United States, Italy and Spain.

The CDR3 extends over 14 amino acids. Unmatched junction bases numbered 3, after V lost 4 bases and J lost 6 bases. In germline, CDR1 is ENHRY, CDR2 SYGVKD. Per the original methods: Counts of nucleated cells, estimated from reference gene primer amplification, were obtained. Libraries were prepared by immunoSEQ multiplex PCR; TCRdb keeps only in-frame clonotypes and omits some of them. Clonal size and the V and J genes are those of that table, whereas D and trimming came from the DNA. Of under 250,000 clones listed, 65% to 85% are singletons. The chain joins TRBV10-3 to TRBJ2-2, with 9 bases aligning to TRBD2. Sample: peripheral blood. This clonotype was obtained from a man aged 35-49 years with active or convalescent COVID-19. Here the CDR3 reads CAISGGLASGELFF. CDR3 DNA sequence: TGTGCCATCAGTGGGGGACTAGCATCCGGGGAGCTGTTTTTT.